This T cell receptor beta chain was recorded in a study of Ad26.COV2.S vaccination and SARS-CoV-2 variants. Study background: Participants got Ad26.COV2.S intramuscularly, once or twice 56 days apart.

Treatment given: around 19 received Ad26.COV2.S at low or high dose, single or two shots; 5 received placebo; per-sample allocation not given. The samples date from day 63 after the first vaccine or placebo injection. TCRdb's copy holds only in-frame clones and misses some; the assay was immunoSEQ multiplex PCR. The sample lists fewer than 500,000 clones, roughly 88% seen once, with approximately 4.3% in the top ten. Points on this clone: Different DNA sequences within this sample yield the same CDR3.

Germline V gives CDR1 KGHSH, CDR2 LQKENI. V was clipped by 6 bases and J by 1 base, with 16 bases between them. The CDR3 runs 15 residues. The source material was peripheral blood, sampled in a trial of Ad26.COV2.S vaccine versus placebo. This clonotype was sampled from a person aged 18-65 years who received the Ad26.COV2.S COVID-19 vaccine or a placebo. The V gene is TRBV18, the J gene TRBJ2-7; TRBD1 is a possible D gene (5 bases). CDR3 in DNA: TGTGCCAGCTCCCCCCCCGGGCAGGGATCCTACGAGCAGTACTTC. It encodes CASSPPGQGSYEQYF.